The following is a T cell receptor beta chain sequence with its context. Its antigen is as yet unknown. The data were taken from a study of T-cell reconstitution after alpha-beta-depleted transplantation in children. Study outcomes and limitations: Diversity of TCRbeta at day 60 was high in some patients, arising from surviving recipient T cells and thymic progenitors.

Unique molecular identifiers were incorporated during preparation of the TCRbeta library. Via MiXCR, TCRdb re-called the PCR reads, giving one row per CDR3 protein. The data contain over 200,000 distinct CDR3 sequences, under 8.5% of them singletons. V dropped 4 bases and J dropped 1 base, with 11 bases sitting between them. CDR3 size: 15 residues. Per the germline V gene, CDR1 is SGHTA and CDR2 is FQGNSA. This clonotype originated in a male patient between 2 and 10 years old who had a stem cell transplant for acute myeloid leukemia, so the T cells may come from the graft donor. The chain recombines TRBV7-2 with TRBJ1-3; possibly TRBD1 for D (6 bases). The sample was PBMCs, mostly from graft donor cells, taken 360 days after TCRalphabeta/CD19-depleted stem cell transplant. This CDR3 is CASSSVGQSGNTIYF. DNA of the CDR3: TGTGCCAGCAGCTCTGTTGGACAGTCTGGAAACACCATATATTTT.